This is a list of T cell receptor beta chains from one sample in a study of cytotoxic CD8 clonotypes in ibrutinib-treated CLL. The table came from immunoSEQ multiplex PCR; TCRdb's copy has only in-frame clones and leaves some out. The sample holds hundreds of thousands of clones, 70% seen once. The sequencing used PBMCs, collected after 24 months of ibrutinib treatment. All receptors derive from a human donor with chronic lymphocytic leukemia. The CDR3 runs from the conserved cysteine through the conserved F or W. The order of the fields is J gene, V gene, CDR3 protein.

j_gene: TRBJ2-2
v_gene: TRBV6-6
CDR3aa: CASSPTGLNTGELFF

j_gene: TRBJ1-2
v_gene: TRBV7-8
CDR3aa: CASSILTGGYTF

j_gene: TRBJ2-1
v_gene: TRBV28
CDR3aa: CASSFWVNEQFF

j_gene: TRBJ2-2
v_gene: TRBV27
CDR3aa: CASSRGLAGSGELFF

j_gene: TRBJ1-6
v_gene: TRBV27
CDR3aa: CASSMGGGNSPLHF

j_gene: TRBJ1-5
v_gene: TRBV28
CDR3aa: CASSLGVGDQPQHF

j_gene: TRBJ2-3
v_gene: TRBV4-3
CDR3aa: CASSQERTSTDTQYF

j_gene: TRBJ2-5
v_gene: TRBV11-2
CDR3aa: CASSLGSVQETQYF

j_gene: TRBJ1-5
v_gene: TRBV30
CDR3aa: CAWGSGDEQPQHF

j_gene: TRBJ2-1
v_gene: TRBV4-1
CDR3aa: CASSQDHTSGSRNEQFF

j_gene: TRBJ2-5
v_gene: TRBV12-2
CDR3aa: CASRFPGLPQETQYF

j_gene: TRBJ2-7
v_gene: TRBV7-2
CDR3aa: CASSPWGSGGDEQYF

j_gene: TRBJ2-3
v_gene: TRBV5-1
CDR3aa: CASSFFSPDRGYTDTQYF

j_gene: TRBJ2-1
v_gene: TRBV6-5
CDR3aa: CASTTGTGVGEQFF

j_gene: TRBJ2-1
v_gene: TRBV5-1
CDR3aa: CASSLGQSYNEQFF

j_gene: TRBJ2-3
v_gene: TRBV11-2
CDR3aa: CASSLGLHTDTQYF

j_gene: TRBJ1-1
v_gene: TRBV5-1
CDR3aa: CASSLREDTEAFF

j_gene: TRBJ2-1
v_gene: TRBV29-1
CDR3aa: CSVVGPEGLARGQFF

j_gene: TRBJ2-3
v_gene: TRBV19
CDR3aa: CASRRTSGSDTQYF

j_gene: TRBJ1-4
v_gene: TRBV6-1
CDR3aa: CASSSGEVLFF

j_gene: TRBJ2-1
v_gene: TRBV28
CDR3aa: CASSPLGRGLENEQFF

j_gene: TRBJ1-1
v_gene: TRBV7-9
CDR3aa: CASSQTRLEAFF

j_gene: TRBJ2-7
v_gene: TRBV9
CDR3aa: CASSVAGDRDYEQYF

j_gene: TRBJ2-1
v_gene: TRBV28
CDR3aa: CATEGLDEQFF

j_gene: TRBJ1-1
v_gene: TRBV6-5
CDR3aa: CASSYNGGVNTEAFF

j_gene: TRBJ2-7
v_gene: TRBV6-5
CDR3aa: CASSYRGLGGSEQYF

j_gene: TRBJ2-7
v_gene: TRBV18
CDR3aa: CASSPGGAGGVDEQYF